The 12 T cell receptor beta chains below were found in one sample sequenced in a study of blood T cells in healthy people across ages. A second roughly 6 to 11 cycle PCR used barcoded and J-beta primers. TCRdb fed the 5' RACE reads into MiXCR, producing one record per CDR3 protein. The sample lists hundreds of thousands of distinct CDR3 sequences; about 30% were seen once. The specimen was blood. Every receptor here comes from a woman of 80 years or more in good health.

In this sample, this clonotype turned up many times. The J gene is TRBJ1-2, the V gene TRBV7-2; possibly TRBD1 for D (6 bases). There are 16 residues in the CDR3. Germline assignment: CDR1 SGHTA and CDR2 FQGNSA. Trimming shortened V by 5 bases and J by 8 bases, and 24 bases separated the two germline ends. The CDR3 bases are TGTGCCAGCAGCCTCGCTACGGGACACCCAACAGGGGGCTACACCTTC. Its translation is CASSLATGHPTGGYTF.

This clonotype was observed at least ten times. The chain recombines TRBV7-2 with TRBJ2-3; 8 positions match TRBD2. This CDR3 has 16 amino acids. J lost 4 bases, V lost 2 bases, and 8 bases had no gene match. Germline loops: CDR1 SGHTA, CDR2 FQGNSA. CDR3 bases: TGTGCCAGCAGCTTAAGGCTAGCGGGCCTCCCAGATACGCAGTATTTT. Protein product: CASSLRLAGLPDTQYF. The whole variable domain, filled in from reference TRBV7-2 and TRBJ2-3, reads GAGVSQSPSNKVTEKGKDVELRCDPISGHTALYWYRQSLGQGLEFLIYFQGNSAPDKSGLPSDRFSAERTGGSVSTLTIQRTQQEDSAVYLCASSLRLAGLPDTQYFGPGTRLTVL.

The chain links TRBV7-2 to TRBJ2-5, with 7 nucleotides matching TRBD1. Germline V lookup: CDR1 SGHTA, CDR2 FQGNSA. V shed 5 bases, J shed 5 bases, and the junction held 11 bases outside the gene matches. There are 15 residues in the CDR3. For the CDR3, the DNA is TGTGCCAGCAGCGAACAGACAGGGAGACAGGAGACCCAGTACTTC. Protein product: CASSEQTGRQETQYF.

This clonotype was observed at least ten times. The chain employs TRBV2 and TRBJ2-1; 14 bases are a match to TRBD2. Germline V gives CDR1 SNHLY, CDR2 FYNNEI. The CDR3 length is 15 residues. The V gene end was trimmed by 7 bases and the J gene end by 7 bases; junction bases not matched to a gene: 6. In DNA form, the CDR3 reads TGTGCCAGCACCGGGACTAGCGGGAGCTCTAATGAGCAGTTCTTC. Encoded protein: CASTGTSGSSNEQFF.

Regarding this clonotype: Germline is not matched at one junction end, which may reflect a read error. This sequence joins TRBV7-2 and TRBJ2-2, with TRBD2 matching over 12 bases. Per the germline V gene, CDR1 is SGHTA and CDR2 is FQGNSA. The CDR3 has 16 residues. In nucleotides, the CDR3 is TGTGCCAGCAGCCTAGCGGGGGGGCCGAGCACCGGGGAGCTGTTTTTT. This encodes CASSLAGGPSTGELFF.

This clonotype was found many times. The chain joins TRBV7-2 to TRBJ2-7, with D tentatively TRBD1 (6 bases). CDR1 and CDR2 from the germline V gene are SGHTA and FQGNSA. V was shortened by 6 bases and J by 6 bases, with 12 bases between the two germline ends. The CDR3 consists of 12 residues. The CDR3 reads CASSGQIGEQYF. The CDR3 coding sequence is TGTGCCAGCAGTGGACAGATAGGCGAGCAGTACTTC.

This clonotype was found a few times. The chain combines TRBV12-3 or TRBV12-4 with TRBJ1-4; TRBD1 matches at 7 bases. The CDR3 runs to 15 residues. J lost 7 bases, V lost 4 bases, and 9 bases had no gene match. The CDR3 nucleotides are TGTGCCAGCAGTTCCCAGGGGGGGGCAGGTGAAAAACTGTTTTTT. It specifies CASSSQGGAGEKLFF.

The genes are TRBV7-2 and TRBJ1-2; unclear D gene. There are 15 residues in the CDR3. Germline V gene sequence: CDR1 SGHTA, CDR2 FQGNSA. Trimming cost V 1 base and J 4 bases, with 13 bases left between them. The CDR3 nucleotides are TGTGCCAGCAGCTTAGGAAGTGGAGTGAGCTATGGCTACACCTTC. Amino acids: CASSLGSGVSYGYTF.

Concerning this clonotype: A read error may be the cause here, since a much bigger clone is one base away. The chain has TRBV15 and TRBJ1-2; D perhaps matches TRBD1 (5 bases). This CDR3 has 15 residues. Germline CDR1 is LNHNV and CDR2 is YYDKDF (reference sequence). CDR3 loop: CTTSRGGRGDYGYTF. The DNA of the CDR3 is TGTACCACCAGCAGAGGAGGTCGAGGGGACTATGGCTACACCTTC.

This clonotype was counted only a few times. This may stem from a read error, because a much larger clone lies one nucleotide away. CDR3 protein: CASRQYSGITYNEQFF. CDR3 DNA sequence: TGTGCCAGCAGACAGTATTCGGGGATTACCTACAATGAGCAGTTCTTC. This chain uses TRBV6-5 with TRBJ2-1; perhaps TRBD2 as D (5 bases). Trimming cost V 6 bases and J 2 bases, with 17 bases left between them. Germline-derived CDR1 and CDR2 are MNHEY and SVGAGI. The CDR3 extends over 16 amino acids.

The chain has TRBV20-1 and TRBJ1-5; 9 nucleotides agree with TRBD1. Germline loops: CDR1 DFQATT, CDR2 SNEGSKA (reference sequence). V lost 1 base to trimming and J lost 0 bases; unmatched junction nucleotides: 7. The CDR3 is made up of 17 amino acids. CDR3 loop: CSARVATGGISNQPQHF. The CDR3 region has the DNA TGCAGTGCTAGAGTCGCGACAGGGGGTATTAGCAATCAGCCCCAGCATTTT.

This clonotype came up many times. The chain joins TRBV2 to TRBJ2-1; tentative D call: TRBD2 (6 bases). Germline V gene sequence: CDR1 SNHLY, CDR2 FYNNEI. V was pared by 11 bases and J by 15 bases, with 20 bases between. CDR3 length equals 11 residues. The CDR3 DNA reads as TGTGCCTCGCAAGGGCGGGGCCGGGGGTTCTTC. Encoded protein: CASQGRGRGFF.